This T cell receptor beta chain was sequenced during a study of T cell repertoires in cytomegalovirus infection. CDR3 length equals 13 residues. The germline V gene encodes CDR1 SSHAT and CDR2 FNYEAQ (reference sequence). TCRdb called the reads again in MiXCR, with one record for every CDR3 protein. The sample lists 700,000 to 900,000 distinct CDR3 sequences, roughly 28% occurring once. There are many counts of this clonotype. Its specificity is unknown. Compared with germline, one end of the junction differs, possibly owing to a read error. The sample here was cultured CD8+ T cells from PBMCs, taken from culture after CMV antigen stimulation. J is TRBJ1-1 and V is TRBV7-7; D ambiguous. This clonotype originated in a human donor in good health (CMV status not recorded). Some clones in this sample may be carry-over from other donors' samples. Here the CDR3 reads CASSLVEYGEAFF. The CDR3 nucleotides read TGTGCTAGCAGCTTAGTGGAGTACGGTGAAGCTTTCTTT.